This T cell receptor (beta chain) emerged from a study of T-cell memory formation after mild COVID-19. Points from the study as a whole: Contracting CD8+ clones were enriched in EMRA, CD4+ mainly in CM and EM.

The CDR3 spans 17 residues. V lost 0 bases to trimming and J lost 6 bases; unmatched junction nucleotides: 13. CDR1 and CDR2 (germline): MNHNS, SASEGT. Constant-segment-primed 5'RACE gave TCR alpha and TCR beta cDNA libraries with sample barcodes and UMIs. TCRdb ran MiXCR on the 5' RACE reads and lists one entry per CDR3 protein. The sample records around 200,000 distinct CDR3 sequences, around 15% being singletons. Of note for this clonotype: Its matching antigen is unknown.

Sequencing used PBMCs or a T cell subset sorted from them (not recorded which). This clonotype was sampled from an adult woman who had mild COVID-19 (a few samples of this study predate the infection). Cell type and time point are not known. This sequence joins TRBV6-1 and TRBJ1-1, with TRBD1 matching 7 bases. As DNA, the CDR3 is TGTGCCAGCAGTGAAGCGCTTCGGAACAGGGGAGGGGCTGAAGCTTTCTTT. This sequence encodes CASSEALRNRGGAEAFF.